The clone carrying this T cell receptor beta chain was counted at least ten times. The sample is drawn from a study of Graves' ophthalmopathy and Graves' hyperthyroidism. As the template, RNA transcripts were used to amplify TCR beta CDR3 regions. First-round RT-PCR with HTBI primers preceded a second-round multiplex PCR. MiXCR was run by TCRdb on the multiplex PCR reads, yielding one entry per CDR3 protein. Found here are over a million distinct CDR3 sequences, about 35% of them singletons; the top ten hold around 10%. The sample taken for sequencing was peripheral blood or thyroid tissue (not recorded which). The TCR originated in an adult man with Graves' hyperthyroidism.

DNA for the CDR3: TGTGCCAGCAGTCATACCAGGGTGAACACTGAAGCTTTCTTT. Protein product: CASSHTRVNTEAFF. The rearrangement uses TRBV12-3 or TRBV12-4 and TRBJ1-1; D may be TRBD1 (5 bases). There are 14 residues in the CDR3. V lost 5 bases and J 0 bases, leaving 10 bases between the germline ends.